The 17 T cell receptor beta chains in this list originate from one sample, sequenced in a study of cytomegalovirus exposure and HLA in healthy donors. The method was immunoSEQ multiplex PCR; TCRdb's version includes in-frame clones alone and lacks a portion of them. The sample gives 150,000 to 170,000 clones, around nine tenths of which show up once; 20% to 25% is in the top ten. The sample taken for sequencing was PBMCs. Source of these receptors: a man aged 18 to 35 in good health and CMV-seropositive.

This chain connects TRBV10-3 to TRBJ2-5; 9 nucleotides line up with TRBD1. Trimming cost V 0 bases and J 10 bases; bases outside gene matches: 3. Looked up from germline, CDR1 is ENHRY and CDR2 is SYGVKD. CDR3 size: 13 residues. The CDR3 nucleotides read TGTGCCATCAGTGAGTCGTCGGGACAGGGCCAGTACTTC. This sequence encodes CAISESSGQGQYF.

The chain uses TRBV27 and TRBJ2-1; 13 nucleotides agree with TRBD2. Germline V gene data show CDR1 as MNHEY and CDR2 as SMNVEV (reference sequence). This CDR3 has 15 amino acids. J gave up 5 bases and V 2 bases, and 0 bases lay outside the gene matches. The CDR3 coding sequence is TGTGCCAGCAGTTTAGGGACTAGCGGGAACAATGAGCAGTTCTTC. Translated: CASSLGTSGNNEQFF.

The chain links TRBV4-3 to TRBJ2-7, with TRBD1 identical over 9 bases. The germline V gene encodes CDR1 LGHNA and CDR2 YSLEER. The CDR3 extends over 18 amino acids. J was trimmed by 5 bases and V by 0 bases; bases with no gene match: 14. CDR3 sequence reads: CASSQEGGPGQGTNEQYF. CDR3 sequence (DNA): TGCGCCAGCAGCCAAGAAGGGGGACCGGGACAGGGTACCAACGAGCAGTACTTC.

V is TRBV2 and J is TRBJ2-7; 10 bases match TRBD1. V shed 7 bases, J shed 6 bases, and the junction held 9 bases outside the gene matches. The CDR3 is made up of 14 amino acids. The germline V gene has CDR1 SNHLY and CDR2 FYNNEI. CDR3: CASMTGGATREQYF. The CDR3, as DNA: TGTGCCAGCATGACAGGGGGCGCGACTCGCGAGCAGTACTTC.

This clone has a handful of counts. The J gene is TRBJ1-4, the V gene TRBV18; D is perhaps TRBD1 (5 bases). The CDR3 spans 12 residues. The germline gives CDR1 KGHSH, CDR2 LQKENI. Deletions cut 2 bases from V and 8 bases from J, with 6 bases between. The CDR3 nucleotides are TGTGCCAGCTCACCAGGGGGGGAAAAACTGTTTTTT. Encoded protein: CASSPGGEKLFF.

The chain links TRBV27 to TRBJ2-1; a weak D match, TRBD2 (5 bases). CDR1 is MNHEY, CDR2 SMNVEV, per germline (reference sequence). Trimming left V 0 bases short and J 9 bases short, with 12 bases between. The CDR3 is 14 amino acids. This CDR3 reads CASSLSLAGGEQFF. CDR3 nucleotide sequence: TGTGCCAGCAGTTTATCGCTGGCGGGTGGTGAGCAGTTCTTC.

The rearrangement joins TRBV4-1 to TRBJ1-2; a weak D match, TRBD1 (5 bases). Germline V lookup: CDR1 MGHRA, CDR2 YSYEKL. Trimming stripped 1 base from V and 2 bases from J, with 17 bases between. The CDR3 covers 17 residues. The CDR3 protein is CASSQGTGARANYGYTF. The CDR3 DNA reads TGCGCCAGCAGCCAAGGTACTGGGGCCAGAGCCAACTATGGCTACACCTTC.

The table lists this clone with a few counts. The V call is TRBV30, the J call TRBJ2-1; weak D call: TRBD2 (5 bases). Germline-derived CDR1 and CDR2 are GTSNPN and SVGIG (reference sequence). CDR3 length: 14 amino acids. V dropped 1 base and J dropped 2 bases, with 9 bases sitting between them. CDR3 coding DNA: TGTGCCTGGAGTGGGAGGCACCCCTACAATGAGCAGTTCTTC. Residues: CAWSGRHPYNEQFF.

This chain connects TRBV5-1 to TRBJ1-1; D possibly corresponds to TRBD1 (5 bases). With 2 bases removed from V and 4 bases from J, the gap between germline ends came to 12 bases. Looked up from germline, CDR1 is SGHRS and CDR2 is YFSETQ. The CDR3 is 14 amino acids. For the CDR3, the DNA is TGCGCCAGCAGCTTTCTTTCGGGGGGCACTGAAGCTTTCTTT. Amino acid sequence: CASSFLSGGTEAFF.

This sequence joins TRBV9 and TRBJ2-7; TRBD1 matches 7 bases. This CDR3 has 15 amino acids. After removal of 2 bases from V and 0 bases from J, the junction contained 5 bases not matched to a gene. The germline CDR1 and CDR2 sequences are SGDLS and YYNGEE. The CDR3 sequence is CASSVGQRSSYEQYF. As DNA, the CDR3 is TGTGCCAGCAGCGTGGGACAGCGCAGCTCCTACGAGCAGTACTTC. Supplemented by reference TRBV9 and TRBJ2-7, the full variable domain reads DSGVTQTPKHLITATGQRVTLRCSPRSGDLSVYWYQQSLDQGLQFLIQYYNGEERAKGNILERFSAQQFPDLHSELNLSSLELGDSALYFCASSVGQRSSYEQYFGPGTRLTVT.

This clone was seen a single time. This chain links TRBV2 with TRBJ2-3; 9 bases are shared with TRBD2. The germline CDR1 and CDR2 sequences are SNHLY and FYNNEI. The CDR3 sequence is 15 residues long. V was pared by 6 bases and J by 0 bases, with 4 bases of the junction left unmatched. For the CDR3, the DNA is TGTGCCAGCAGACGGACTAGCGTGAGCACAGATACGCAGTATTTT. Translating it yields CASRRTSVSTDTQYF.

The V and J genes are TRBV19 and TRBJ2-7; D gene unclear. CDR1 LNHDA and CDR2 SQIVND come from the germline V gene (reference sequence). Trimming stripped 9 bases from V and 3 bases from J, with 15 bases between. CDR3 length: 13 amino acids. The CDR3 DNA reads as TGTGCCAGCCCCCGAGACGGGTACTACGAGCAGTACTTC. It codes for CASPRDGYYEQYF.

The chain carries TRBV7-6 and TRBJ2-2; a possible D gene is TRBD1 (5 bases). Trimming stripped 6 bases from V and 6 bases from J, with 8 bases between. From germline, CDR1 is SGHVS and CDR2 FNYEAQ. This CDR3 comprises 12 residues. CDR3 DNA sequence: TGTGCCAGCAGAGACAGTTCCGGGGAGCTGTTTTTT. Protein product: CASRDSSGELFF.

Only one count was recorded for this clone. This chain joins TRBV6-6 and TRBJ1-5; D is perhaps TRBD1 (5 bases). The germline V and J ends were trimmed by 6 bases and 4 bases, with 16 bases remaining between them. Germline V gives CDR1 MNHNY, CDR2 SVGAGI (reference sequence). CDR3 length: 15 residues. CDR3 bases: TGTGCCAGCAGCGACAGATGGGGCGGAAATCAGCCCCAGCATTTT. It translates to CASSDRWGGNQPQHF.

This clone was detected only a few times. V is TRBV7-3 and J is TRBJ2-5, with 9 bases lining up with TRBD2. The V segment lost 3 bases and the J segment 5 bases; nucleotides outside the gene matches: 10. The length of the CDR3 is 16 residues. The germline CDR1 and CDR2 sequences are SGHTA and FQGTGA. The CDR3 DNA reads as TGTGCCAGCAGCTTCGGAATAGCGGGAGCGTATGAGACCCAGTACTTC. It encodes CASSFGIAGAYETQYF.

This clone was found once. This chain joins TRBV4-2 and TRBJ2-1, with 14 positions matching TRBD2. The V gene's germline CDR1 is LGHNA and CDR2 YNFKEQ. V shed 0 bases and J 8 bases; nucleotides not matched to a gene: 6. The CDR3 has 17 residues. CDR3 residues: CASSQDGTSGRRDEQFF. The CDR3 nucleotides read TGTGCCAGCAGCCAAGATGGGACTAGCGGGAGACGCGATGAGCAGTTCTTC.

The chain joins TRBV27 to TRBJ1-1, with TRBD1 as a possible D gene (6 bases). V shed 5 bases and J shed 0 bases, with 22 bases lying between them. The CDR3 loop spans 18 amino acids. Germline V gene lookup returns CDR1 MNHEY and CDR2 SMNVEV (reference sequence). The chain's CDR3 is CASSPILTGRGMNTEAFF. The CDR3 nucleotides read TGTGCCAGCAGTCCAATCCTCACAGGGCGCGGAATGAACACTGAAGCTTTCTTT.